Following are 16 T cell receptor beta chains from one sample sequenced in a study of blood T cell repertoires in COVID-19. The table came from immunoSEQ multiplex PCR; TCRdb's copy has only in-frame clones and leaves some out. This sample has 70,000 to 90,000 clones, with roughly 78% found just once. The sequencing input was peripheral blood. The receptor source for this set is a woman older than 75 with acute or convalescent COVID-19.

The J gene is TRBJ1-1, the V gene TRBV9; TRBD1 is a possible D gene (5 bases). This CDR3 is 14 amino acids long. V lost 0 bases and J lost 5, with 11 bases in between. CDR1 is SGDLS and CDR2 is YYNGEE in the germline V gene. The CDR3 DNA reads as TGTGCCAGCAGCGTAGGGCAGCGGGGGACTGAAGCTTTCTTT. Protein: CASSVGQRGTEAFF.

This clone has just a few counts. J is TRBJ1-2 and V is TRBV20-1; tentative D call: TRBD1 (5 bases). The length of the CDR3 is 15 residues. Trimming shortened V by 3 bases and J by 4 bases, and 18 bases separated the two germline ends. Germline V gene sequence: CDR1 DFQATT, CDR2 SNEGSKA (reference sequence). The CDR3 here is CSASESLGRAYGYTF. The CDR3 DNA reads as TGCAGTGCTAGTGAAAGCCTCGGCAGGGCCTATGGCTACACCTTC.

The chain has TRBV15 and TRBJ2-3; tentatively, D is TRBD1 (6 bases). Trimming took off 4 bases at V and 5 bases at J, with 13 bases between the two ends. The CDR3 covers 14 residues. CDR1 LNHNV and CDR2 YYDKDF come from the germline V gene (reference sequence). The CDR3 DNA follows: TGTGCCACCAGCACCCAACAGGGAGTAGATACGCAGTATTTT. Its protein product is CATSTQQGVDTQYF.

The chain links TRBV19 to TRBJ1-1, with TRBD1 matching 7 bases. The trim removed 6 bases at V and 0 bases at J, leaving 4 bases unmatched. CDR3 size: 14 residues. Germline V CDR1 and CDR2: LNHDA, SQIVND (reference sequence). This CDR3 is CASREQGLNTEAFF. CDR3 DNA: TGTGCCAGTAGGGAACAGGGGCTGAACACTGAAGCTTTCTTT.

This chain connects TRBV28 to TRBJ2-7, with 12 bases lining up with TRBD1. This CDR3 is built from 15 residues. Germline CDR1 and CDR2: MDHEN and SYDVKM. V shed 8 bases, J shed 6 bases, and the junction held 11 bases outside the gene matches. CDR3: CASWGGGQGAIEQYF. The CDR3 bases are TGTGCCAGCTGGGGTGGGGGACAGGGGGCGATCGAGCAGTACTTC.

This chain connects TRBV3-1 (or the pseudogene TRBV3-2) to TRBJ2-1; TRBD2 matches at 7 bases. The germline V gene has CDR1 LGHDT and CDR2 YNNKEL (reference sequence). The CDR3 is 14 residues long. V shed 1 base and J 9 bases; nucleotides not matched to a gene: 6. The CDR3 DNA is TGTGCCAGCAGCCAAGTAGTGGGGGAGGGTGAGCAGTTCTTC. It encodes CASSQVVGEGEQFF.

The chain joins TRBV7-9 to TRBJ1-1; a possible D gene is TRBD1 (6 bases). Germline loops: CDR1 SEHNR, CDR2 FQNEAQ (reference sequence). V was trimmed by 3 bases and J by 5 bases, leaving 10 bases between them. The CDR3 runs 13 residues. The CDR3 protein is CASSLAGETEAFF. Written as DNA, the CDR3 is TGTGCCAGCAGCTTGGCAGGGGAAACTGAAGCTTTCTTT.

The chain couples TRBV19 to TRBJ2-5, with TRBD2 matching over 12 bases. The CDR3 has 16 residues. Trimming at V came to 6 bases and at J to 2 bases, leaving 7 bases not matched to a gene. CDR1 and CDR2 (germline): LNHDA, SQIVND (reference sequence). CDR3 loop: CASRVTSGGRQETQYF. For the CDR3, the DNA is TGTGCCAGTAGGGTTACTAGCGGGGGGCGTCAAGAGACCCAGTACTTC.

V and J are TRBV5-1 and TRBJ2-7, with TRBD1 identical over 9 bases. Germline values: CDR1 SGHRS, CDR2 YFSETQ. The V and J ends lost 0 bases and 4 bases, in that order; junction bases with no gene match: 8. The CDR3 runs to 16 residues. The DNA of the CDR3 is TGCGCCAGCAGCTTGGTTTCGGGACAGGGACGATACGAGCAGTACTTC. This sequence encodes CASSLVSGQGRYEQYF.

CDR3: CASSPLASGPQETQYF. CDR3 coding DNA: TGTGCCAGCTCACCCCTGGCTAGCGGGCCTCAAGAGACCCAGTACTTC. The V gene is TRBV18, the J gene TRBJ2-5, with TRBD2 matching 8 bases. With V trimmed by 3 bases and J by 2 bases, 8 bases remained unmatched. The germline gives CDR1 KGHSH, CDR2 LQKENI. This CDR3 has 16 residues.

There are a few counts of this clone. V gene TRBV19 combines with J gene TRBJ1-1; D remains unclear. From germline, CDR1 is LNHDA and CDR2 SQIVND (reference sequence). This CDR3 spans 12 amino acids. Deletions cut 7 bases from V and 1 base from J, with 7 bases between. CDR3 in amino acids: CASIGQNTEAFF. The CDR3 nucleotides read TGTGCCAGTATTGGGCAGAACACTGAAGCTTTCTTT.

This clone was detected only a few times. CDR3 sequence (DNA): TGTGCCAGCAGTGATACGGGACTAGCGGAATACAATGAGCAGTTCTTC. It translates to CASSDTGLAEYNEQFF. V usage is TRBV6-1 and J usage is TRBJ2-1, with 11 bases matching TRBD2. The germline CDR1 and CDR2 sequences are MNHNS and SASEGT. J gave up 4 bases and V 3 bases, and 5 bases lay outside the gene matches. The CDR3 extends over 16 amino acids.

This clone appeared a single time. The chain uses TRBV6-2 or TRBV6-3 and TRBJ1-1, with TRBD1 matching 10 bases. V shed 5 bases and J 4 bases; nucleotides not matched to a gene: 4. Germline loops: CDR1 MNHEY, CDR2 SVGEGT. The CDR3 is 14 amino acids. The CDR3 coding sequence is TGTGCCAGCAGTCTGGGGACAGGGGCCACTGAAGCTTTCTTT. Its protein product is CASSLGTGATEAFF.

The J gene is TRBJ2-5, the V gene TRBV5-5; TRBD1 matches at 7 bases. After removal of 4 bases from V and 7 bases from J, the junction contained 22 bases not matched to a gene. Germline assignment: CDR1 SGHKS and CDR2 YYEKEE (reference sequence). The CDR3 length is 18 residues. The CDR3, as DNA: TGTGCCAGCAGCCGCAGTTTCCCGAGAGGGGACAGCCTCCGGACCCAGTACTTC. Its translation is CASSRSFPRGDSLRTQYF.

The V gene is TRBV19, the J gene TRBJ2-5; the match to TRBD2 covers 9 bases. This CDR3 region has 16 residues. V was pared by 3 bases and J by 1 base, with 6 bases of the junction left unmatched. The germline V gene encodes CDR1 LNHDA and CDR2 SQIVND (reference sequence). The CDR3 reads CASSIRAGGPQETQYF. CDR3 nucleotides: TGTGCCAGTAGTATCAGGGCGGGAGGGCCCCAAGAGACCCAGTACTTC.

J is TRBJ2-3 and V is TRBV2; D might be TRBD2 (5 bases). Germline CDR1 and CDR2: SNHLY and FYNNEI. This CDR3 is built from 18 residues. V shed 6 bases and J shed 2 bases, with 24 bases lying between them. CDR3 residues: CASSTARGRRENTDTQYF. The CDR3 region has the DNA TGTGCCAGCAGCACCGCCCGGGGTCGACGAGAGAACACAGATACGCAGTATTTT.